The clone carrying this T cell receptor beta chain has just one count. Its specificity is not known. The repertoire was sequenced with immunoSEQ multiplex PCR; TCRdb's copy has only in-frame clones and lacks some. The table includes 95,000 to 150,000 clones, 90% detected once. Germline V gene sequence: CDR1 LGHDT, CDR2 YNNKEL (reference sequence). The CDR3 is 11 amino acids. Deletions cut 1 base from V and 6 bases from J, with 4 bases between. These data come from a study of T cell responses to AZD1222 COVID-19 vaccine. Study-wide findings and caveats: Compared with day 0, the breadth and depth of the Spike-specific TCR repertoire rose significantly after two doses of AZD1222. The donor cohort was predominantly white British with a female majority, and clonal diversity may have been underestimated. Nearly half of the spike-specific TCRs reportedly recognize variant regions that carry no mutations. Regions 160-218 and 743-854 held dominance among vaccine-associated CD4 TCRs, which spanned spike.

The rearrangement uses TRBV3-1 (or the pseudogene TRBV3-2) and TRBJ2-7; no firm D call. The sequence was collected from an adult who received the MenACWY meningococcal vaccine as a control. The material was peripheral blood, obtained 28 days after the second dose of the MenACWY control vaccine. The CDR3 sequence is CASSQGREQYF. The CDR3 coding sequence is TGTGCCAGCAGCCAAGGTCGCGAGCAGTACTTC.